One sample yielded the 14 T cell receptor beta chains listed below, sequenced in a study of neurological immune-mediated disorders (dated by TCRdb to about 2019). Preparation of the library involved 5' RACE. Instrument on record: Illumina HiSeq 2500. TCRdb reworked the public reads: Q25 trimming with fastp, MiXCR clone assembly, productive beta chains retained. For every CDR3 protein sequence, its rows merge into one entry that carries the most common genes and DNA. The sample includes some 30,000 distinct CDR3 sequences, with 4% to 5.5% observed a single time. The ten most abundant clones make up roughly 23% of the sample. The sample comprised PBMCs. These receptors were collected from a man aged 18 to 29 in good health.

This clonotype was picked up many times. The rearrangement uses TRBV6-6 and TRBJ2-3, with TRBD2 matching over 9 bases. The junction had 17 bases not matched to a gene; V was cut back by 3 bases and J by 4 bases. CDR3 length: 19 residues. Germline V lookup: CDR1 MNHNY, CDR2 SVGAGI (reference sequence). DNA of the CDR3: TGTGCCAGCAGTTATTTCCCGGTGATGCGGGGGGGCAGACCAGATACGCAGTATTTT. This codes for CASSYFPVMRGGRPDTQYF.

This clonotype was counted ten times or more. V gene TRBV6-1 combines with J gene TRBJ2-7, with D tentatively TRBD1 or TRBD2 (5 bases each). Germline CDR1 reads MNHNS; CDR2 reads SASEGT. The CDR3 has 14 amino acids. Trimming pared 1 base from V and 7 bases from J, leaving 14 bases between. Here the CDR3 DNA reads TGTGCCAGCAGTGAAGTGGGGGAGTATGGAGAGCAGTACTTC. Protein sequence: CASSEVGEYGEQYF.

This clonotype was observed many times. The V gene is TRBV5-1, the J gene TRBJ2-5, with 8 nucleotides matching TRBD1. V trimming: 0 bases; J trimming: 5 bases; junction bases outside the gene matches: 6. The CDR3 runs 15 residues. The germline V gene has CDR1 SGHRS and CDR2 YFSETQ. The CDR3 DNA follows: TGCGCCAGCAGCTTGGCCGCAGGGGGCATGGAGACCCAGTACTTC. Encoded protein: CASSLAAGGMETQYF. The full variable domain, its missing parts supplied by reference TRBV5-1 and TRBJ2-5, is KAGVTQTPRYLIKTRGQQVTLSCSPISGHRSVSWYQQTPGQGLQFLFEYFSETQRNKGNFPGRFSGRQFSNSRSEMNVSTLELGDSALYLCASSLAAGGMETQYFGPGTRLLVL.

The chain couples TRBV28 to TRBJ2-1; no clear D gene. Looked up from germline, CDR1 is MDHEN and CDR2 is SYDVKM. CDR3 length: 13 amino acids. Trimming pared 6 bases from V and 6 bases from J, leaving 12 bases between. The CDR3 nucleotides are TGTGCCAGCAGCTCGCAGCCCCTCAATGAGCAGTTCTTC. This sequence encodes CASSSQPLNEQFF. The full variable domain, completed using reference TRBV28 and TRBJ2-1, is DVKVTQSSRYLVKRTGEKVFLECVQDMDHENMFWYRQDPGLGLRLIYFSYDVKMKEKGDIPEGYSVSREKKERFSLILESASTNQTSMYLCASSSQPLNEQFFGPGTRLTVL.

The chain has TRBV18 and TRBJ1-3; D may be TRBD1 (5 bases). The CDR3 has 16 amino acids. CDR1 KGHSH and CDR2 LQKENI come from the germline V gene. V was cut by 0 bases and J by 1 base, with 10 bases left in between. The CDR3 bases are TGTGCCAGCTCACCACCGGGTCAGGGATCTGGAAACACCATATATTTT. This translates into CASSPPGQGSGNTIYF.

This clonotype was detected ten times or more. The rearrangement uses TRBV29-1 and TRBJ2-6, with D possibly matching TRBD1 (5 bases). Germline-derived CDR1 and CDR2 are SQVTM and ANQGSEA. CDR3 length: 15 residues. Trimming pared 4 bases from V and 0 bases from J, leaving 10 bases between. In DNA, the CDR3 is TGCAGCGTTGTTCAGGGAAGCTCTGGGGCCAACGTCCTGACTTTC. The encoded protein is CSVVQGSSGANVLTF.

There are many counts of this clonotype. J is TRBJ2-7 and V is TRBV6-1; 7 bases fit TRBD2. Germline CDR1 and CDR2: MNHNS and SASEGT. V trimming: 2 bases; J trimming: 2 bases; junction bases outside the gene matches: 6. This CDR3 has 15 residues. The CDR3 region is CASSERLAETYEQYF. The CDR3 DNA sequence: TGTGCCAGCAGTGAAAGGCTAGCGGAGACCTACGAGCAGTACTTC.

This clonotype was seen ten or more times. This rearrangement joins TRBV29-1 to TRBJ1-1; perhaps TRBD1 as D (5 bases). From germline, CDR1 is SQVTM and CDR2 ANQGSEA. The V end was cut by 4 bases, the J end by 6 bases, with 12 bases between. This CDR3 has 12 amino acids. The CDR3 DNA is TGCAGCGTTGCCAGGGTAGGCGCTGAAGCTTTCTTT. Translated: CSVARVGAEAFF.

This clonotype qualifies as medium-sized. The chain has TRBV5-1 and TRBJ2-1; D call uncertain. CDR3 size: 14 residues. CDR1 is SGHRS, CDR2 YFSETQ, per germline. Trimming shortened V by 0 bases and J by 8 bases, and 12 bases separated the two germline ends. Here the CDR3 reads CASSLVRGNHEQFF. The CDR3 nucleotides read TGCGCCAGCAGCTTGGTACGAGGTAACCATGAGCAGTTCTTC.

Ten or more counts support this clonotype. The J gene is TRBJ2-2, the V gene TRBV2, with 8 bases matching TRBD2. This CDR3 has 16 residues. Germline trimming cut 2 bases from V and 6 bases from J; bases unmatched to any gene: 8. The V gene's germline CDR1 is SNHLY and CDR2 FYNNEI. CDR3 loop: CASSETGGGNSGELFF. CDR3 nucleotide sequence: TGTGCCAGCAGTGAAACGGGCGGGGGGAATTCCGGGGAGCTGTTTTTT.

At least ten counts were recorded for this clonotype. The chain couples TRBV10-3 to TRBJ1-6; D is undetermined. The germline V gene has CDR1 ENHRY and CDR2 SYGVKD. This CDR3 region has 13 residues. Trimming took off 0 bases at V and 9 bases at J, with 6 bases between the two ends. The CDR3 DNA sequence: TGTGCCATCAGTGAGTCGAAGGCTTCACCCCTCCACTTT. This translates into CAISESKASPLHF.

At least ten counts were recorded for this clonotype. The chain combines TRBV5-1 with TRBJ1-1, with D unresolved. CDR1 SGHRS and CDR2 YFSETQ come from the germline V gene. Deletions cut 2 bases from V and 1 base from J, with 3 bases between. The CDR3 totals 12 residues. The CDR3 nucleotides are TGCGCCAGCAGCTTCGGGAACACTGAAGCTTTCTTT. Translated, it gives CASSFGNTEAFF.

Relative to its sample, this clonotype is medium-sized. The chain links TRBV20-1 to TRBJ2-3; D possibly corresponds to TRBD2 (5 bases). The CDR3 spans 14 residues. Germline V gene data show CDR1 as DFQATT and CDR2 as SNEGSKA (reference sequence). V was cut by 4 bases and J by 5 bases, with 16 bases left in between. Here the CDR3 DNA reads TGCAGTGCTACCGGTTTCGGGGTCAGAGATACGCAGTATTTT. This sequence encodes CSATGFGVRDTQYF.

This clonotype was seen at least ten times. V usage is TRBV12-3 or TRBV12-4 and J usage is TRBJ1-5; D unresolved. The CDR3 has 14 amino acids. V lost 3 bases to trimming and J lost 9 bases, with 15 bases between them. The CDR3 is CASSFEQLSGPQHF. The CDR3 DNA reads TGTGCCAGCAGTTTCGAACAGCTCAGTGGGCCCCAGCATTTT.